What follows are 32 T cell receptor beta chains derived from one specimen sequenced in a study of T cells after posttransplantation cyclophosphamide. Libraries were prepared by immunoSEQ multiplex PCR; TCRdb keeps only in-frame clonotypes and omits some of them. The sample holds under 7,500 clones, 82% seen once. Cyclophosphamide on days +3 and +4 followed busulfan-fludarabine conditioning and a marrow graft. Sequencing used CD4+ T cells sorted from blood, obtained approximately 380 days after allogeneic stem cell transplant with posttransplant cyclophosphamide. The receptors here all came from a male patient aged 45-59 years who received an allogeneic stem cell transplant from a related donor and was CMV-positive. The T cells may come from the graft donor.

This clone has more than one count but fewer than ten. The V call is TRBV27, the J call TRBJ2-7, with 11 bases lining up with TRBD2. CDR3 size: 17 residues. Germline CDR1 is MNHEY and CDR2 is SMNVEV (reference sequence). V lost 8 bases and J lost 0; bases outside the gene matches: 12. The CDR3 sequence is CASALLAGASFSYEQYF. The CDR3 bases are TGTGCCAGCGCCTTACTAGCGGGGGCTTCCTTCTCCTACGAGCAGTACTTC.

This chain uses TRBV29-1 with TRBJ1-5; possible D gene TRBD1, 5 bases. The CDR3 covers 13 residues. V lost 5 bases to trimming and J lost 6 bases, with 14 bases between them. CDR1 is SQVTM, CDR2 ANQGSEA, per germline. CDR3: CSVLDTIGQPQHF. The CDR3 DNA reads TGCAGCGTTCTGGACACTATCGGTCAGCCCCAGCATTTT. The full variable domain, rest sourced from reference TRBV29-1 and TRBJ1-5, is SAVISQKPSRDICQRGTSLTIQCQVDSQVTMMFWYRQQPGQSLTLIATANQGSEATYESGFVIDKFPISRPNLTFSTLTVSNMSPEDSSIYLCSVLDTIGQPQHFGDGTRLSIL.

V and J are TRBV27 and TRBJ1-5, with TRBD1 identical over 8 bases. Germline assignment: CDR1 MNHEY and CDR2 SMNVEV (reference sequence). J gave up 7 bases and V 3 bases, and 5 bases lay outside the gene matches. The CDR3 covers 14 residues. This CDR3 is CASSFYRGTQPQHF. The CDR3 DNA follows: TGTGCCAGCAGTTTTTACAGGGGGACGCAGCCCCAGCATTTT.

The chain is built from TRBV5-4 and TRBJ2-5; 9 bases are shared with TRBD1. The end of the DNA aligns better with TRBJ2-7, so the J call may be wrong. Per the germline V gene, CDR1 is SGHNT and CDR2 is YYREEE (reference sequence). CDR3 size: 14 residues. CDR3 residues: CASSSGQGYYEQYF. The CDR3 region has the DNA TGTGCCAGCAGCTCGGGACAGGGTTACTACGAGCAGTACTTC.

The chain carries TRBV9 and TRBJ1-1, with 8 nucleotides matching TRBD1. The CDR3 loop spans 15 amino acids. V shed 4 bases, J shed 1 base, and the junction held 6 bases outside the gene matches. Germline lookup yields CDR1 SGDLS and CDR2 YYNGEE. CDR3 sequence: CASSRQGKGNTEAFF. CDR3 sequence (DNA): TGTGCCAGCAGCAGACAGGGGAAGGGGAACACTGAAGCTTTCTTT.

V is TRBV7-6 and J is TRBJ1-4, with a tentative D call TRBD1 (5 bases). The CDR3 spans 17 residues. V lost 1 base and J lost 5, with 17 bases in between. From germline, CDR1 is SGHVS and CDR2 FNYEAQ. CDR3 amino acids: CASSLVPGGQPNEKLFF. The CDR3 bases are TGTGCCAGCAGCTTAGTACCGGGGGGTCAGCCCAATGAAAAACTGTTTTTT.

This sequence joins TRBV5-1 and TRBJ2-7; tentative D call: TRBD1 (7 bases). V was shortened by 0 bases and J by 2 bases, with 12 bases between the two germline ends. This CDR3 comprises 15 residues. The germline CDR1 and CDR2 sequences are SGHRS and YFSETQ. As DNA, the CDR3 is TGCGCCAGCAGCTTGGCAGGAGGGGGCGCCTACGAGCAGTACTTC. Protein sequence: CASSLAGGGAYEQYF.

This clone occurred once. The CDR3 DNA reads as TGTGCCAGCACTTCATCTGGAGGGAATTGGGACTATGGCTACACCTTC. This encodes CASTSSGGNWDYGYTF. This sequence joins TRBV9 and TRBJ1-2, with D unresolved. CDR1 and CDR2 (germline): SGDLS, YYNGEE. V was cut by 6 bases and J by 3 bases, with 21 bases left in between. This CDR3 spans 16 amino acids.

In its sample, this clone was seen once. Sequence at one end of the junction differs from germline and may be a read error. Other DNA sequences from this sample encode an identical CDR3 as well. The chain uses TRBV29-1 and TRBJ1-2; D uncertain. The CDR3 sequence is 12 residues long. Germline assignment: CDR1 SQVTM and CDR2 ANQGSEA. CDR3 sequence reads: CSVATANYGYTF. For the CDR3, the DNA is TGCAGCGTGGCGACGGCTAACTACGGCTACACCTTC. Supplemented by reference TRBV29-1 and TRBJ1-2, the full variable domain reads SAVISQKPSRDICQRGTSLTIQCQVDSQVTMMFWYRQQPGQSLTLIATANQGSEATYESGFVIDKFPISRPNLTFSTLTVSNMSPEDSSIYLCSVATANYGYTFGSGTRLTVV.

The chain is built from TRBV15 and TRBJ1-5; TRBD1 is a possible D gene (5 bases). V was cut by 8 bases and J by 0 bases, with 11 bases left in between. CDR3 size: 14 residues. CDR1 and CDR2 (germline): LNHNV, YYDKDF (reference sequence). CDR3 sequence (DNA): TGTGCCACCGGGCGCAGGGATAGCAATCAGCCCCAGCATTTT. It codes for CATGRRDSNQPQHF.

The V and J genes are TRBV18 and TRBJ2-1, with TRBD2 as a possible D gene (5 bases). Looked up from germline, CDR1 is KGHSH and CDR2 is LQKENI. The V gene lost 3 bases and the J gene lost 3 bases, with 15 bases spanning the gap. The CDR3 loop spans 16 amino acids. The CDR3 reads CASSPGSGGDYNEQFF. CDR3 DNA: TGTGCCAGCTCACCGGGCAGCGGCGGTGACTACAATGAGCAGTTCTTC.

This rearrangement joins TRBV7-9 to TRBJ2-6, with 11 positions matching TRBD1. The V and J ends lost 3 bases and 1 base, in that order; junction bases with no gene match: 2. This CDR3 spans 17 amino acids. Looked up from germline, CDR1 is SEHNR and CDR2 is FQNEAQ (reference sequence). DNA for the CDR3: TGTGCCAGCAGCTTTGGACAGGGGGCATCTGGGGCCAACGTCCTGACTTTC. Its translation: CASSFGQGASGANVLTF.

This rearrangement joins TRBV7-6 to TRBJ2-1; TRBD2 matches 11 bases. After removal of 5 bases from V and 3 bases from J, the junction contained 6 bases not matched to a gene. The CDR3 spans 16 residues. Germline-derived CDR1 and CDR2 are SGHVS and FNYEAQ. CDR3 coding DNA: TGTGCCAGCAGCCGGGGACTAGCGGCTAACTACAATGAGCAGTTCTTC. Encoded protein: CASSRGLAANYNEQFF.

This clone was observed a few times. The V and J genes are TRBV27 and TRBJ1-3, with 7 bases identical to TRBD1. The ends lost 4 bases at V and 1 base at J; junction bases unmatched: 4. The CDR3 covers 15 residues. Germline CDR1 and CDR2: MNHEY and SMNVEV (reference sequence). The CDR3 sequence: CASSYRQGSGNTIYF. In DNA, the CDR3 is TGTGCCAGCAGTTACCGACAGGGATCTGGAAACACCATATATTTT.

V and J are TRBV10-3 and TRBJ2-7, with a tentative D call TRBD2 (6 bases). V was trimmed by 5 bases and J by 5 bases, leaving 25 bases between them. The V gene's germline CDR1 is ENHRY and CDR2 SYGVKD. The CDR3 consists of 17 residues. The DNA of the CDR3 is TGTGCCATCAGTCGTGCTGGGGACTTGGGAGGAATTAACGAGCAGTACTTC. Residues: CAISRAGDLGGINEQYF.

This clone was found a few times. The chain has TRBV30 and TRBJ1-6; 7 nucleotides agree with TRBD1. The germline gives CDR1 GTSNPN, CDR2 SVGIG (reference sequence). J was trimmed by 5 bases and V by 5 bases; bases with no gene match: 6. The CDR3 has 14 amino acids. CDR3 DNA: TGTGCCTGGTCCCGGGACAGCAATAATTCACCCCTCCACTTT. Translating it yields CAWSRDSNNSPLHF.

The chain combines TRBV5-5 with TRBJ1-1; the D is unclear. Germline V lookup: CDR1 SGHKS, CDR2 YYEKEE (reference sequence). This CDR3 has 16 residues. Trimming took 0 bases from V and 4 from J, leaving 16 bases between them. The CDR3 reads CASSLVPPGVGTEAFF. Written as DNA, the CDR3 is TGTGCCAGCAGCTTGGTACCTCCGGGAGTTGGCACTGAAGCTTTCTTT. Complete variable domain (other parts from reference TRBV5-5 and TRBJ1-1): DAGVTQSPTHLIKTRGQQVTLRCSPISGHKSVSWYQQVLGQGPQFIFQYYEKEERGRGNFPDRFSARQFPNYSSELNVNALLLGDSALYLCASSLVPPGVGTEAFFGQGTRLTVV.

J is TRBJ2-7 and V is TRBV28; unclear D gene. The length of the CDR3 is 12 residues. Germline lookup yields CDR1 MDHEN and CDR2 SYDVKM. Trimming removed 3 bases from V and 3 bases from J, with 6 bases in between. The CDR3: CASSFQNYEQYF. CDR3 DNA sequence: TGTGCCAGCAGTTTCCAAAACTACGAGCAGTACTTC.

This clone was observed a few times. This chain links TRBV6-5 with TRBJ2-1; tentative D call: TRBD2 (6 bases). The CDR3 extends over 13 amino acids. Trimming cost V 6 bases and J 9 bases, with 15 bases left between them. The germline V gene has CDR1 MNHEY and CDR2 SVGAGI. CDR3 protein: CASSPTSGREQFF. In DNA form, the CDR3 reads TGTGCCAGCAGCCCGACTAGTGGCCGTGAGCAGTTCTTC.

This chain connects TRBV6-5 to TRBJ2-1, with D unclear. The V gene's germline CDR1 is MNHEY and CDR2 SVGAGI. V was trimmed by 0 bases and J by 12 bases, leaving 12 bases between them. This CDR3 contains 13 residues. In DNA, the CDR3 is TGTGCCAGCAGTTACTCGTACTCCCTCCCGCAGTTCTTC. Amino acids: CASSYSYSLPQFF.

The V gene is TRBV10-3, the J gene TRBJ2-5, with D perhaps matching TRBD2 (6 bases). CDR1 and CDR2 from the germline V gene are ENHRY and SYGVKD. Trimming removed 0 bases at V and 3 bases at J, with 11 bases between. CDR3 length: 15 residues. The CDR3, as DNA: TGTGCCATCAGTGAGTCGTGGCGGGGCAAAGAGACCCAGTACTTC. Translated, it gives CAISESWRGKETQYF.

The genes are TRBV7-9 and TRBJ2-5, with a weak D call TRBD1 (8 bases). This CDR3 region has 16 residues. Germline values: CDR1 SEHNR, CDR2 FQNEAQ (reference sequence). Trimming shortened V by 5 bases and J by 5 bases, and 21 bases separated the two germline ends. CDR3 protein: CASSVQGGKFFETQYF. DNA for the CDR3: TGTGCCAGCAGCGTACAGGGGGGGAAGTTTTTTGAGACCCAGTACTTC.

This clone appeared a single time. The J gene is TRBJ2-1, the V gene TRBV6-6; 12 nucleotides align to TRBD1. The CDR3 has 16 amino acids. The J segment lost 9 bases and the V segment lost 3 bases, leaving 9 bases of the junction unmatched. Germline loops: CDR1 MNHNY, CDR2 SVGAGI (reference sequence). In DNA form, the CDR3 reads TGTGCCAGCAGTTATTCCGGGACAGGGGGCAGGGGTGAGCAGTTCTTC. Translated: CASSYSGTGGRGEQFF.

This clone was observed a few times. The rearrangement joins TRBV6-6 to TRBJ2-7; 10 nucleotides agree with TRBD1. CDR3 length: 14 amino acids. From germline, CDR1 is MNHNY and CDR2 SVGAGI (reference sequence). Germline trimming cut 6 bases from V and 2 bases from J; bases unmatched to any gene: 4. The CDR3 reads CASRTDRGTYEQYF. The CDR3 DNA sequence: TGTGCCAGCAGAACGGACAGGGGGACCTACGAGCAGTACTTC.

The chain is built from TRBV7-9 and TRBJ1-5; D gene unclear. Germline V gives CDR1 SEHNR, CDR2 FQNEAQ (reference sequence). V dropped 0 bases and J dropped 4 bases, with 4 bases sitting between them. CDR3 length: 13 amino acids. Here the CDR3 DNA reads TGTGCCAGCAGCTTAGCACAGAATCAGCCCCAGCATTTT. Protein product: CASSLAQNQPQHF.

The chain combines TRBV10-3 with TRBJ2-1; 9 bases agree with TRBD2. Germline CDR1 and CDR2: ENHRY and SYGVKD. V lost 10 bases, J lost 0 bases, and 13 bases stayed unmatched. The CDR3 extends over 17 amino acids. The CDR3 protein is CATSEAGGFFSYNEQFF. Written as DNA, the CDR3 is TGTGCCACCTCCGAAGCGGGGGGTTTCTTCTCCTACAATGAGCAGTTCTTC.

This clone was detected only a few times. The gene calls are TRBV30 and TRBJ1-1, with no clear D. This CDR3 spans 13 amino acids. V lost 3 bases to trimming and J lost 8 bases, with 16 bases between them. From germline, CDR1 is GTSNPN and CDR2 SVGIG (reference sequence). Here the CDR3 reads CAWSSGLEGEAFF. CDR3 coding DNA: TGTGCCTGGAGCTCTGGTCTTGAGGGAGAAGCTTTCTTT.

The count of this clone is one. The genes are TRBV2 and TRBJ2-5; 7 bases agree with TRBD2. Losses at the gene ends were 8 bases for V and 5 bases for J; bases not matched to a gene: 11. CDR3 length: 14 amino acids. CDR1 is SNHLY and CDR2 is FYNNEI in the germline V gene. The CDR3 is CASGWTSRSETQYF. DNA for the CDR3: TGTGCCAGCGGGTGGACTAGTCGGTCGGAGACCCAGTACTTC.

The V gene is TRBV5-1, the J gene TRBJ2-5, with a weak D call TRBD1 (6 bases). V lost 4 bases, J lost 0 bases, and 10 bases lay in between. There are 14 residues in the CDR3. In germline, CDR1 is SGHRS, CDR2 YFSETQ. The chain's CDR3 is CASSPQGHQETQYF. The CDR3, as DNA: TGCGCCAGCAGCCCGCAGGGGCACCAAGAGACCCAGTACTTC.

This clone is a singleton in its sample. CDR3 sequence reads: CASSIVEGQGFNEQFF. The CDR3 DNA sequence: TGTGCCAGTAGTATAGTAGAGGGACAGGGGTTCAATGAGCAGTTCTTC. The rearrangement joins TRBV19 to TRBJ2-1; the match to TRBD1 covers 10 bases. The CDR3 has 16 amino acids. V lost 1 base to trimming and J lost 6 bases; unmatched junction nucleotides: 6. Germline V gives CDR1 LNHDA, CDR2 SQIVND (reference sequence).

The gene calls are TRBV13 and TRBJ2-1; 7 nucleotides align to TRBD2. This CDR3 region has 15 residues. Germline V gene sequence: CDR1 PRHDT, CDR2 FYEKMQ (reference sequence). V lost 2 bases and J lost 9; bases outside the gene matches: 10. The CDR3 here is CASSLPGLRGSEQFF. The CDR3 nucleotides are TGTGCCAGCAGCTTACCGGGACTACGCGGCAGTGAGCAGTTCTTC.

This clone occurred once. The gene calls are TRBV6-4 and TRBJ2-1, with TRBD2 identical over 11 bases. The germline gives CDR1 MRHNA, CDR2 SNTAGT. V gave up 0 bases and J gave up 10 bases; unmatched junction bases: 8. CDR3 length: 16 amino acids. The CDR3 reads CASSDSLAGGYGEQFF. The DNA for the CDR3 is TGTGCCAGCAGTGACTCCCTAGCGGGAGGATATGGCGAGCAGTTCTTC.